The 3 T cell receptor beta chains reported below all come from one sample, sequenced in a study of tumor and adjacent non-tumor tissue in lung cancer. No cell sorting was done before RNA was extracted from the tissue. This non-tumor lung sample came from over 3 cm beyond the tumor edge. TCRbeta libraries were built with three rounds of nested PCR, modified from ARM-PCR. TCRdb itself ran the multiplex PCR reads through MiXCR, one entry per CDR3 protein. The table lists more than 85,000 distinct CDR3 sequences, 50% to 70% of them singletons. The sample comprised distant non-tumor lung tissue. These receptors originate from a man between 60 and 70 years old with non-small cell lung cancer.

As to this clonotype: One end of the junction does not line up with germline, which may come from a read error. The chain has TRBV6-6 and TRBJ1-2; tentative D call: TRBD1 (6 bases). CDR3 length: 14 amino acids. Germline CDR1 MNHNY, CDR2 SVGAGI (reference sequence). The CDR3 region is CASSADRLSYGYTF. The DNA of the CDR3 is TGTGCTAGCAGTGCTGACAGGTTAAGCTATGGCTACACCTTC.

This clonotype was recorded many times. The chain couples TRBV5-1 to TRBJ2-5; 7 bases line up with TRBD2. This CDR3 is 15 amino acids long. Germline lookup yields CDR1 SGHRS and CDR2 YFSETQ. V trimming: 0 bases; J trimming: 0 bases; junction bases outside the gene matches: 2. The chain's CDR3 is CASSLATSDQETQYF. The DNA of the CDR3 is TGCGCCAGCAGCTTGGCCACTAGCGACCAAGAGACCCAGTACTTC.

As concerns this clonotype: Relative to the germline gene, one junction end is altered; a read error may explain this. The gene calls are TRBV11-1 and TRBJ1-1; D gene uncertain. The length of the CDR3 is 13 residues. Germline V gene sequence: CDR1 SGHAT, CDR2 FQDESV (reference sequence). CDR3 in amino acids: CASSSPPRAEALF. The CDR3 DNA reads TGTGCCAGCAGCTCACCACCAAGGGCTGAAGCTCTCTTT. Full variable domain (remainder filled in from reference TRBV11-1 and TRBJ1-1): EAEVAQSPRYKITEKSQAVAFWCDPISGHATLYWYRQILGQGPELLVQFQDESVVDDSQLPKDRFSAERLKGVDSTLKIQPAELGDSAMYLCASSSPPRAEALFGQGTRLTVV.